These 5 T cell receptor beta chains share one sample of origin, sequenced in a study of CD8+CD57+ T cells in acquired aplastic anemia. The patients chosen for sequencing had shown expansion of CD8+CD57+ cells (detected by flow cytometry). Using genomic DNA as the template, TCR beta VDJ and CDR3 profiling was carried out. A single record per CDR3 protein comes from TCRdb applying MiXCR to the reads. The sample carries approximately 250,000 distinct CDR3 sequences, less than 85% recorded once. The sample was sorted CD4+, CD8+, or CD8+CD57+ T cells (not recorded which) from PBMCs. These receptor sequences come from a human donor with aplastic anemia.

The chain combines TRBV7-9 with TRBJ2-5, with 9 bases matching TRBD1. Germline CDR1 SEHNR, CDR2 FQNEAQ (reference sequence). CDR3 length equals 15 residues. The J segment lost 10 bases and the V segment lost 5 bases, leaving 14 bases of the junction unmatched. In nucleotides, the CDR3 is TGTGCCAGCAGCAATGGACAGGGGTGTCAAGCAGTCCAGTACTTC. This sequence encodes CASSNGQGCQAVQYF.

The chain joins TRBV7-8 to TRBJ2-3, with D perhaps TRBD2 (6 bases). V lost 8 bases, J lost 14 bases, and 23 bases lay in between. The CDR3 has 13 amino acids. Germline loops: CDR1 SGHVS, CDR2 FQNEAQ. CDR3 nucleotide sequence: TGTGCCAGCGGGGACGGGGGAGGAGATGATACGTATTTT. This codes for CASGDGGGDDTYF. The complete variable domain, with remaining parts taken from reference TRBV7-8 and TRBJ2-3, reads GAGVSQSPRYKVAKRGQDVALRCDPISGHVSLFWYQQALGQGPEFLTYFQNEAQLDKSGLPSDRFFAERPEGSVSTLKIQRTQQEDSAVYLCASGDGGGDDTYFGPGTRLTVL.

This clonotype was observed once. This is likely a read error, given that the CDR3 carries no conserved phenylalanine or tryptophan at its end. The DNA is left out, because the CDR3 cannot be placed on it with certainty; the CDR3 is given as TCRdb lists it. This chain uses TRBV2 with TRBJ1-1; the D call in the table, TRBD1, was not verified against the DNA. Germline V lookup: CDR1 SNHLY, CDR2 FYNNEI. The CDR3 extends over 15 residues, inclusive of both ends. The CDR3 protein is CASGDGGTDTKYFCL.

The chain is built from TRBV7-2 and TRBJ2-5; the D call may be TRBD1 or TRBD2 (6 bases each). CDR1 is SGHTA and CDR2 is FQGNSA in the germline V gene. V was pared by 7 bases and J by 2 bases, with 14 bases between. The CDR3 totals 14 residues. CDR3 loop: CASTGAGGQETQYF. DNA of the CDR3: TGTGCCAGCACGGGGGCTGGAGGACAAGAGACCCAGTACTTC.

This clonotype was seen a few times. One junction end does not reproduce the germline sequence, and a read error may be involved. V gene TRBV7-2 combines with J gene TRBJ2-3, with D perhaps being TRBD1 or TRBD2 (6 bases each). The CDR3 has 13 amino acids. Germline V CDR1 and CDR2: SGHTA, FQGNSA. CDR3 nucleotides: TGTGCCAGCGGCTCCGGGGGCACGGATGCGCAGTACTTT. Translated: CASGSGGTDAQYF.